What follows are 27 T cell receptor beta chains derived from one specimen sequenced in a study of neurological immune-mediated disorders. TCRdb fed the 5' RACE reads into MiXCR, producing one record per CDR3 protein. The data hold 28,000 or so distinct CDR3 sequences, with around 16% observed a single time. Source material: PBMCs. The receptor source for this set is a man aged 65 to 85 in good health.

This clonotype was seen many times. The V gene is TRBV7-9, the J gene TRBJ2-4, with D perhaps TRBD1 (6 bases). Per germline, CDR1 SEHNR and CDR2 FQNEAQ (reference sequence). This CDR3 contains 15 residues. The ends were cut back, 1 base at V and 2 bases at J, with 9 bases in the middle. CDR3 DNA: TGTGCCAGCAGCTTAGGGGACAAAACCAAAAACATTCAGTACTTC. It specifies CASSLGDKTKNIQYF.

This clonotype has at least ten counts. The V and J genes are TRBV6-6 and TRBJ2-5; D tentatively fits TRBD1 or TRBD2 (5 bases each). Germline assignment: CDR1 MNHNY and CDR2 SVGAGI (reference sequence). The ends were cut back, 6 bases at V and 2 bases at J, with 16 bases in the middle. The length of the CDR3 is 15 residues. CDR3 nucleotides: TGTGCCAGCAGATCTCCGGGACGTATTCAAGAGACCCAGTACTTC. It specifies CASRSPGRIQETQYF.

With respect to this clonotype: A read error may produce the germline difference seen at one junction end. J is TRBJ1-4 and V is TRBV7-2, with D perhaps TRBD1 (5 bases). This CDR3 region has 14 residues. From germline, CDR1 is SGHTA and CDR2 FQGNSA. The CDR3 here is CASSSNNGASEKLF. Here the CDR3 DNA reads TGTGCCAGCAGCTCGAACAATGGGGCCTCAGAAAAACTGTTT. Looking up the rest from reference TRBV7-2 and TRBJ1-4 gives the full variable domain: GAGVSQSPSNKVTEKGKDVELRCDPISGHTALYWYRQSLGQGLEFLIYFQGNSAPDKSGLPSDRFSAERTGGSVSTLTIQRTQQEDSAVYLCASSSNNGASEKLFGSGTQLSVL.

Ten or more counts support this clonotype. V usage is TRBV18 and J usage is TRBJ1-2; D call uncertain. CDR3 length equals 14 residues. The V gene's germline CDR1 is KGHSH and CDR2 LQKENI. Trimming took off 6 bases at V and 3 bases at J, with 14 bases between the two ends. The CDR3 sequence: CASSPSGADYGYTF. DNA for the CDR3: TGTGCCAGCTCCCCATCGGGAGCTGACTATGGCTACACCTTC.

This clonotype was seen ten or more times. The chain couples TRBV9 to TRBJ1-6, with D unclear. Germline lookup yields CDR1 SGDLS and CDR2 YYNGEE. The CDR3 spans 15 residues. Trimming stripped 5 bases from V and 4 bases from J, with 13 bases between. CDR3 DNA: TGTGCCAGCAGTCGACGGGCTCAATATAATTCACCCCTCCACTTT. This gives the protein CASSRRAQYNSPLHF. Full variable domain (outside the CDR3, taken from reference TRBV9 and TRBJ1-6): DSGVTQTPKHLITATGQRVTLRCSPRSGDLSVYWYQQSLDQGLQFLIQYYNGEERAKGNILERFSAQQFPDLHSELNLSSLELGDSALYFCASSRRAQYNSPLHFGNGTRLTVT.

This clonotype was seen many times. The CDR3 DNA follows: TGTGCCAGCAGTTACTTGGCTAGCACAGATACGCAGTATTTT. Translated: CASSYLASTDTQYF. This sequence joins TRBV6-5 and TRBJ2-3; no definite D call. This CDR3 has 14 amino acids. Germline values: CDR1 MNHEY, CDR2 SVGAGI. Trimming took 1 base from V and 0 from J, leaving 5 bases between them.

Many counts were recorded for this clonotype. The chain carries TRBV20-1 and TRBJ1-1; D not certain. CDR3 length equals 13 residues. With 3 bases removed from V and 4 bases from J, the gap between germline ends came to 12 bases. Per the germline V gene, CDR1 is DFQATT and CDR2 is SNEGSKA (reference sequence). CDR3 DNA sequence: TGCAGTGCTAGCCTCGACCCTGGCACTGAAGCTTTCTTT. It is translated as CSASLDPGTEAFF.

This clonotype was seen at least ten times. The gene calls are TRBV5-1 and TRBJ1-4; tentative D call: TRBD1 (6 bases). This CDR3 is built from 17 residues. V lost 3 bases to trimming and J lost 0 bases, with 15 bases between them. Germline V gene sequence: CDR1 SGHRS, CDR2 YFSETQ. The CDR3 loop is CASSSPGGAATNEKLFF. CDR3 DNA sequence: TGCGCCAGCAGCTCCCCCGGGGGGGCTGCAACTAATGAAAAACTGTTTTTT. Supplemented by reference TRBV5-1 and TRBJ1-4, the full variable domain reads KAGVTQTPRYLIKTRGQQVTLSCSPISGHRSVSWYQQTPGQGLQFLFEYFSETQRNKGNFPGRFSGRQFSNSRSEMNVSTLELGDSALYLCASSSPGGAATNEKLFFGSGTQLSVL.

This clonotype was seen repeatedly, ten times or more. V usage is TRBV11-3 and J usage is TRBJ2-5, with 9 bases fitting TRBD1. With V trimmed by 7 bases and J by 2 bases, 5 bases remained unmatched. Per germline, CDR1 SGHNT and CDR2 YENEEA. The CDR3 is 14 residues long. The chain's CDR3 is CASTRDRVQETQYF. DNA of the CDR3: TGTGCCAGCACCCGGGACAGGGTGCAAGAGACCCAGTACTTC.

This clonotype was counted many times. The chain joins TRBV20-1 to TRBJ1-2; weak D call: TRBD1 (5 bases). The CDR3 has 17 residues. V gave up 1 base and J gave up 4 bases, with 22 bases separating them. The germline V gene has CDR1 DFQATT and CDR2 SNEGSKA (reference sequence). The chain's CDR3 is CSARVQDSYRLVYGYTF. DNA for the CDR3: TGCAGTGCTAGAGTTCAGGACTCTTACAGGCTCGTCTATGGCTACACCTTC.

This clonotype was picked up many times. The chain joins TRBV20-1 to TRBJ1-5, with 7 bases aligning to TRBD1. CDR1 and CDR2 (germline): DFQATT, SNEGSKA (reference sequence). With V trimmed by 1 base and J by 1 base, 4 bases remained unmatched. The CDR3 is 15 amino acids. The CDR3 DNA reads TGCAGTGCTAGAGGGTCAGGGGGGAGCAATCAGCCCCAGCATTTT. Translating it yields CSARGSGGSNQPQHF.

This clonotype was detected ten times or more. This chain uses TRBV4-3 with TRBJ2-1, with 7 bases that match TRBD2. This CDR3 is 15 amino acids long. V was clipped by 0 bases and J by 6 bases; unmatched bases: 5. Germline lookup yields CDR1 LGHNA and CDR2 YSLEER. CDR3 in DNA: TGCGCCAGCAGCCAAGAATGGGGGGGGGGCAATGAGCAGTTCTTC. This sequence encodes CASSQEWGGGNEQFF.

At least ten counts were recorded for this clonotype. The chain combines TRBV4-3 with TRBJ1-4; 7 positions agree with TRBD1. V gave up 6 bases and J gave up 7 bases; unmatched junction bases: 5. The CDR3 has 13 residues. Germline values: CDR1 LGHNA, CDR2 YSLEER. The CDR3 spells CASSSQGGEKLFF. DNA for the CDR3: TGCGCCAGCAGTTCCCAGGGGGGTGAAAAACTGTTTTTT.

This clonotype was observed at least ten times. The DNA of the CDR3 is TGTGCCAGCAGGGACAGGGACAGAGGTAGCCTAGCCAAAAACATTCAGTACTTC. It yields the protein CASRDRDRGSLAKNIQYF. The gene calls are TRBV2 and TRBJ2-4, with 8 bases fitting TRBD1. The CDR3 runs 18 residues. Trimming cost V 6 bases and J 0 bases; bases outside gene matches: 13. Germline lookup yields CDR1 SNHLY and CDR2 FYNNEI.

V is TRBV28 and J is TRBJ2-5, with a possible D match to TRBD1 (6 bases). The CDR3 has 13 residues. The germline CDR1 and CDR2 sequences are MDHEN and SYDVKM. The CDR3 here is CSSNRQVRETQYF. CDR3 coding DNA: TGTTCTAGCAACCGACAGGTTCGAGAGACCCAGTACTTC.

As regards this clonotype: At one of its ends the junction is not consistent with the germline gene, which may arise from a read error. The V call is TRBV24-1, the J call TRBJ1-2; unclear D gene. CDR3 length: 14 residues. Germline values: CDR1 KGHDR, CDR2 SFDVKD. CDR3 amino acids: CASSEERESYGYTF. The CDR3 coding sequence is TGTGCCTCCAGTGAAGAACGGGAGTCCTATGGCTACACCTTC.

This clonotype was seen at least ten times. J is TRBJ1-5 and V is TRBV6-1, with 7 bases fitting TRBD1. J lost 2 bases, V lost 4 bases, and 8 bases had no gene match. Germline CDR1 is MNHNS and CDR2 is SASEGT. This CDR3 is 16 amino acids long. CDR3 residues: CASSADRAGGNQPQHF. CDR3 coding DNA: TGTGCCAGCAGTGCCGACAGGGCGGGTGGCAATCAGCCCCAGCATTTT.

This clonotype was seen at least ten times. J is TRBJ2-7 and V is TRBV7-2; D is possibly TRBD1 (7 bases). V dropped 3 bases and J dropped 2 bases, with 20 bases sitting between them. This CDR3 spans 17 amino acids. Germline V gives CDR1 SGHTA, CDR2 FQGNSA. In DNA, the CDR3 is TGTGCCAGCAGCTTTTTTAGGGCAGGGGGGACAACCTACGAGCAGTACTTC. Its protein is CASSFFRAGGTTYEQYF.

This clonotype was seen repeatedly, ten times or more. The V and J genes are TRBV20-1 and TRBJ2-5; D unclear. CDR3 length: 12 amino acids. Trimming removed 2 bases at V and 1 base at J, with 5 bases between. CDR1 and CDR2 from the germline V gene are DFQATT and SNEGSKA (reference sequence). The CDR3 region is CSARQSQETQYF. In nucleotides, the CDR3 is TGCAGTGCTAGACAGTCCCAAGAGACCCAGTACTTC.

The CDR3 sequence: CASGLTTSTGANQPQHF. In DNA form, the CDR3 reads TGTGCTAGTGGTTTGACAACCTCGACAGGGGCTAATCAGCCCCAGCATTTT. The V call is TRBV12-5, the J call TRBJ1-5, with 8 bases lining up with TRBD1. The CDR3 has 17 residues. Germline values: CDR1 LGHNT, CDR2 FRNRAP. Trimming took 2 bases from V and 4 from J; bases not matched to a gene: 10. Full variable domain (rest looked up from reference TRBV12-5 and TRBJ1-5): DARVTQTPRHKVTEMGQEVTMRCQPILGHNTVFWYRQTMMQGLELLAYFRNRAPLDDSGMPKDRFSAEMPDATLATLKIQPSEPRDSAVYFCASGLTTSTGANQPQHFGDGTRLSIL.

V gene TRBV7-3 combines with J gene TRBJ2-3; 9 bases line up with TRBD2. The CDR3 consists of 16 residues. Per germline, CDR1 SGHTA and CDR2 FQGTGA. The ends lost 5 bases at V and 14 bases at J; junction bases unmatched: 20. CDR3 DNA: TGTGCCAGCAGCCCCGGAATAGCGGGGGCAACAGATAAGCGGTATTTT. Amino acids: CASSPGIAGATDKRYF.

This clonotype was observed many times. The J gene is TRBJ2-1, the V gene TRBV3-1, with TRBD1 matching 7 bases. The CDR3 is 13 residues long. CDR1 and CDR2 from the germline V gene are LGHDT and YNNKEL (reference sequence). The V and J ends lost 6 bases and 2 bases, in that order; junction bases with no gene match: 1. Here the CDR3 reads CASRGTAYNEQFF. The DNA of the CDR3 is TGTGCCAGCAGGGGGACAGCCTACAATGAGCAGTTCTTC.

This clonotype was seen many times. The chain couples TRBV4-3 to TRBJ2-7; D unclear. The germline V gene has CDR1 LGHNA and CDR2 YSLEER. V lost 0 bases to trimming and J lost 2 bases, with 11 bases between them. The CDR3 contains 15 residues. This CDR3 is CASSQESRVTYEQYF. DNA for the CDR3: TGCGCCAGCAGCCAAGAATCTAGGGTCACCTACGAGCAGTACTTC.

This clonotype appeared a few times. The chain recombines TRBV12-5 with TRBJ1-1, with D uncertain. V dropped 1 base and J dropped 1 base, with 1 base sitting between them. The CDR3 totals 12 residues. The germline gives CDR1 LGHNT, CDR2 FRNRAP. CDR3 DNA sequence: TGTGCTAGTGGTTTGGCGAACACTGAAGCTTTCTTT. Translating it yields CASGLANTEAFF.

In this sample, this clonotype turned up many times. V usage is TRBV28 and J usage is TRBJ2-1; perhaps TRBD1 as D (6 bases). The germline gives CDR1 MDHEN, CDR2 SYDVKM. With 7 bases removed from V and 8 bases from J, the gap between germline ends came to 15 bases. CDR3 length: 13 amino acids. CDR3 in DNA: TGTGCCAGCACAGTACAGGGCCACGATGAGCAGTTCTTC. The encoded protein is CASTVQGHDEQFF.

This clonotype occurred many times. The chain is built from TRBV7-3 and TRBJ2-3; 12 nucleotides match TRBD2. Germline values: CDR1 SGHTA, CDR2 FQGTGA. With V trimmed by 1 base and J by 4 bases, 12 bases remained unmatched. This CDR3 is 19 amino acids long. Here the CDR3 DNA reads TGTGCCAGCAGCTTAAGTCCTAGCGGGGGGGCCTTCGGAGCAGATACGCAGTATTTT. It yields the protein CASSLSPSGGAFGADTQYF. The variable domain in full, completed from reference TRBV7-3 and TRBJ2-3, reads GAGVSQTPSNKVTEKGKYVELRCDPISGHTALYWYRQSLGQGPEFLIYFQGTGAADDSGLPNDRFFAVRPEGSVSTLKIQRTERGDSAVYLCASSLSPSGGAFGADTQYFGPGTRLTVL.

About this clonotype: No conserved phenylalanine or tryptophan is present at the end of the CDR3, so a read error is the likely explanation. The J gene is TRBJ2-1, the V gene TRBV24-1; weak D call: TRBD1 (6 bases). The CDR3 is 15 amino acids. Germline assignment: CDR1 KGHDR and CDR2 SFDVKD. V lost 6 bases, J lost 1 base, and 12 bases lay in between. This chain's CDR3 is CATSHQTGSYNEQFL. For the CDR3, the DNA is TGTGCCACCAGTCACCAGACAGGATCCTACAATGAGCAGTTCTTA.